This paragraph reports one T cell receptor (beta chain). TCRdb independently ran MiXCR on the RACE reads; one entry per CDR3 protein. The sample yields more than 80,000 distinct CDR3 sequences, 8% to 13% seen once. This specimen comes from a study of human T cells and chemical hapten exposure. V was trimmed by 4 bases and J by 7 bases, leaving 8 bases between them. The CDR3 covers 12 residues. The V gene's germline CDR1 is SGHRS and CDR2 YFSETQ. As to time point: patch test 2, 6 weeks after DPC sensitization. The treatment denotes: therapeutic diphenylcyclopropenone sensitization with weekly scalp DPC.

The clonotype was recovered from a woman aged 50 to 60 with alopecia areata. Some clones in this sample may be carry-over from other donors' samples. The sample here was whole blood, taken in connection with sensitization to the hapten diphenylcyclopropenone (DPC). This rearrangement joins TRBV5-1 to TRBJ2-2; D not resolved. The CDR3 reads CASSLSNGELFF. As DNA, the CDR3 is TGCGCCAGCAGCCTCAGTAACGGGGAGCTGTTTTTT.